Described below is a single T cell receptor (beta chain) sequence and its context. The sample originates from a study of blood T cell repertoires in COVID-19. TCRdb's copy holds only in-frame clones and misses some; the assay was immunoSEQ multiplex PCR. Of 110,000 to 150,000 clones listed, roughly 83% are singletons. The CDR3 is 13 amino acids. Deletions cut 2 bases from V and 7 bases from J, with 6 bases between. Per the germline V gene, CDR1 is MNHEY and CDR2 is SVGAGI. This chain joins TRBV6-5 and TRBJ1-6; weak D call: TRBD1 (6 bases). The clonotype comes from a woman between 65 and 79 years old with COVID-19, enrolled during active disease. Sequencing was done on a sample of peripheral blood. The CDR3 coding sequence is TGTGCCAGCAGTTACGACAGGAATTCACCCCTCCACTTT. Amino acid sequence: CASSYDRNSPLHF.